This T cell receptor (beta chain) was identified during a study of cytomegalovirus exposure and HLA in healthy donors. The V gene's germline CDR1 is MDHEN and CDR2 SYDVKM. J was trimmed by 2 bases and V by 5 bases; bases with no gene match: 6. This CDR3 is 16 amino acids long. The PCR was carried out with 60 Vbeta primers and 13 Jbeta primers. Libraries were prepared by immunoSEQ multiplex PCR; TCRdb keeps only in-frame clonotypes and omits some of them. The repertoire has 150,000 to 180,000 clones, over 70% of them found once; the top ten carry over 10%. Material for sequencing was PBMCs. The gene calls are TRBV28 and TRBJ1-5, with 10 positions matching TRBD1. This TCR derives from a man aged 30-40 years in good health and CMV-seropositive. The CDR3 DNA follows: TGTGCCAGCAGTCCCTTGACAGGGGGCGGCAATCAGCCCCAGCATTTT. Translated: CASSPLTGGGNQPQHF.